The 4 T cell receptor beta chains presented below share a single source sample, sequenced in a study of blood T cell repertoires in COVID-19. The assay was immunoSEQ multiplex PCR, and TCRdb's table has in-frame clones only and misses some. The data hold around 250,000 clones, with around 82% observed a single time. The sequencing input was peripheral blood. The receptors were sampled from a middle-aged man with active or convalescent COVID-19.

This rearrangement joins TRBV29-1 to TRBJ2-7; TRBD1 matches at 8 bases. This CDR3 contains 13 residues. Looked up from germline, CDR1 is SQVTM and CDR2 is ANQGSEA. Trimming at V came to 6 bases and at J to 5 bases, leaving 9 bases not matched to a gene. The CDR3 DNA is TGCAGCGTCGGAACCCGGACAGGGAACGAGCAGTACTTC. Its protein product is CSVGTRTGNEQYF.

The rearrangement links TRBV28 to TRBJ1-4; TRBD1 agrees at 7 bases. The V gene end was trimmed by 6 bases and the J gene end by 7 bases; junction bases not matched to a gene: 11. Per the germline V gene, CDR1 is MDHEN and CDR2 is SYDVKM. The CDR3 covers 15 residues. In DNA form, the CDR3 reads TGTGCCAGCAGATACCGGGACAGCCGAGTTGAAAAACTGTTTTTT. Protein sequence: CASRYRDSRVEKLFF.

The gene calls are TRBV6-5 and TRBJ2-7; 8 nucleotides line up with TRBD1. Germline trimming cut 5 bases from V and 5 bases from J; bases unmatched to any gene: 8. The CDR3 length is 14 residues. Germline V gives CDR1 MNHEY, CDR2 SVGAGI. DNA for the CDR3: TGTGCCAGCAGTAGATCAGGGGGCAAGGACGAGCAGTACTTC. Encoded protein: CASSRSGGKDEQYF.

The chain is built from TRBV5-4 and TRBJ2-1, with 7 bases lining up with TRBD2. V was pared by 1 base and J by 0 bases, with 7 bases of the junction left unmatched. Germline values: CDR1 SGHNT, CDR2 YYREEE (reference sequence). This CDR3 region has 17 residues. The CDR3, as DNA: TGTGCCAGCAGCTTGACTGGACGCGGGAGCTCCTACAATGAGCAGTTCTTC. Amino acids: CASSLTGRGSSYNEQFF.